This TCR beta chain was documented in a study of early T cells in non-severe SARS-CoV-2 infection. Tagging with unique molecular identifiers was applied to individual cDNA molecules. TCRdb used MiXCR to reprocess the 5' RACE reads, holding one entry per CDR3 protein. The sample has some 100,000 distinct CDR3 sequences, 14% to 15% seen once. Trimming removed 3 bases from V and 1 base from J; junction bases left unmatched: 5. Germline lookup yields CDR1 DFQATT and CDR2 SNEGSKA (reference sequence). This CDR3 comprises 14 residues. This clonotype has only a few counts. The antigen is unknown. The study's findings and limits: Matches to VDJdb favored anti-spike CD8 responses and missed private and CD4 specificities.

The chain carries TRBV20-1 and TRBJ2-5; TRBD2 matches 7 bases. This clonotype was obtained from an adult who was a healthcare worker with PCR-confirmed SARS-CoV-2 infection or an uninfected control (not recorded which). The specimen was whole blood. The CDR3 reads CSASRGTTQETQYF. For the CDR3, the DNA is TGCAGTGCTAGCCGCGGGACTACCCAAGAGACCCAGTACTTC.